Listed here are 23 T cell receptor beta chains from one sample, sequenced in a study of human T cells and chemical hapten exposure. One entry per CDR3 protein, called by TCRdb with MiXCR from the 5' RACE reads. The sample holds 95,000 to 120,000 distinct CDR3 sequences; approximately 20% are singletons and the top ten take around 2.8%. Whole blood that had not been fractionated was the source of extracted total RNA. The source is a human donor in good health.

J is TRBJ2-4 and V is TRBV28; possible D gene TRBD1, 6 bases. The CDR3 has 14 amino acids. The V gene lost 7 bases and the J gene lost 5 bases, with 15 bases spanning the gap. CDR1 is MDHEN, CDR2 SYDVKM, per germline. The CDR3 protein is CASTQGGNQNIQYF. Written as DNA, the CDR3 is TGTGCCAGCACCCAAGGGGGAAACCAAAACATTCAGTACTTC.

The rearrangement links TRBV20-1 to TRBJ1-1; D remains unclear. Germline V lookup: CDR1 DFQATT, CDR2 SNEGSKA (reference sequence). The length of the CDR3 is 14 residues. The CDR3 protein is CSPHAGNKNTEAFF. The CDR3 coding sequence is TGCAGCCCGCATGCGGGGAACAAGAACACTGAAGCTTTCTTT.

The genes are TRBV7-2 and TRBJ1-4; TRBD1 matches at 7 bases. This CDR3 spans 14 amino acids. Germline CDR1 SGHTA, CDR2 FQGNSA. With 3 bases clipped from V and 4 bases from J, the junction kept 2 bases outside the gene matches. The CDR3, as DNA: TGTGCCAGCAGCTTGGGACAGAGTAATGAAAAACTGTTTTTT. It specifies CASSLGQSNEKLFF.

This clonotype has just a few counts. The J gene is TRBJ2-1, the V gene TRBV5-1, with a possible D match to TRBD2 (6 bases). This CDR3 contains 14 residues. The germline V gene has CDR1 SGHRS and CDR2 YFSETQ. Deletions cut 0 bases from V and 4 bases from J, with 8 bases between. CDR3 residues: CASSLGGEYNEQFF. The CDR3 nucleotides are TGCGCCAGCAGCTTGGGCGGGGAATACAATGAGCAGTTCTTC.

This chain uses TRBV4-2 with TRBJ2-7, with D possibly TRBD2 on 7 matching bases. Germline V CDR1 and CDR2: LGHNA, YNFKEQ. The V end was cut by 0 bases, the J end by 2 bases, with 17 bases between. The CDR3 is made up of 17 amino acids. The CDR3 DNA sequence: TGTGCCAGCAGCCAAGACTACGGGGGGCAGTGGACCTACGAGCAGTACTTC. Protein product: CASSQDYGGQWTYEQYF.

The gene calls are TRBV21-1 and TRBJ2-4; the tabulated D call, TRBD2, remains unverified against the DNA. TRBV21-1 is an annotated pseudogene. The CDR3 is 18 residues long. CDR3 amino acids: CAPMKGGWGLRAKNIQYF. The DNA for the CDR3 is TGTGCCCCCATGAAGGGAGGGTGGGGGCTGAGGGCCAAAAACATTCAGTACTTC.

This clonotype was counted between two and nine times. The chain links TRBV19 to TRBJ2-3; 7 bases map to TRBD2. The CDR3 contains 16 residues. From germline, CDR1 is LNHDA and CDR2 SQIVND (reference sequence). J was trimmed by 0 bases and V by 8 bases; bases with no gene match: 11. The CDR3 is CASVPGPSGSTDTQYF. The CDR3 DNA reads TGTGCCAGTGTACCAGGACCTAGCGGTAGCACAGATACGCAGTATTTT.

This clonotype was counted only a few times. The gene calls are TRBV7-3 and TRBJ2-7, with 10 bases lining up with TRBD2. This CDR3 region has 15 residues. Per germline, CDR1 SGHTA and CDR2 FQGTGA. J gave up 4 bases and V 2 bases, and 5 bases lay outside the gene matches. The CDR3 reads CASSLGSGRVYEQYF. In DNA, the CDR3 is TGTGCCAGCAGCTTAGGAAGCGGGAGGGTTTACGAGCAGTACTTC.

This clonotype was picked up a small number of times. The chain combines TRBV29-1 with TRBJ1-5; D gene ambiguous. The germline V and J ends were trimmed by 4 bases and 4 bases, with 11 bases remaining between them. CDR3 length equals 13 residues. Germline CDR1 SQVTM, CDR2 ANQGSEA. For the CDR3, the DNA is TGCAGCGTTGGCGAACAGAAAAATCAGCCCCAGCATTTT. Its protein product is CSVGEQKNQPQHF.

The chain combines TRBV2 with TRBJ2-3, with D uncertain. Trimming pared 9 bases from V and 1 base from J, leaving 14 bases between. Germline lookup yields CDR1 SNHLY and CDR2 FYNNEI. The CDR3 consists of 14 residues. DNA for the CDR3: TGTGCCAGTGAATGGAGTACAGGCACAGATACGCAGTATTTT. It encodes CASEWSTGTDTQYF.

This sequence joins TRBV11-2 and TRBJ2-5, with a tentative D call TRBD2 (6 bases). Germline lookup yields CDR1 SGHAT and CDR2 FQNNGV. The CDR3 consists of 15 residues. V was clipped by 2 bases and J by 8 bases, with 18 bases between them. The CDR3 loop is CASSLPGLGGDTQYF. The CDR3, as DNA: TGTGCCAGCAGCTTACCGGGGCTCGGGGGAGATACCCAGTACTTC.

CDR3 in DNA: TGTGCCAGCAGTTTTCTGGGCAACTATGGCTACACCTTC. Its translation: CASSFLGNYGYTF. The chain joins TRBV28 to TRBJ1-2; D remains ambiguous. Germline CDR1 MDHEN, CDR2 SYDVKM. Trimming left V 3 bases short and J 2 bases short, with 7 bases between. This CDR3 is built from 13 residues.

This clonotype was detected a few times. The genes are TRBV4-2 and TRBJ2-3; D remains unclear. Germline V lookup: CDR1 LGHNA, CDR2 YNFKEQ. This CDR3 has 16 residues. Trimming took off 7 bases at V and 2 bases at J, with 19 bases between the two ends. CDR3 nucleotide sequence: TGTGCCAGCAAGACAACGGGCTATTCATTCACAGATACGCAGTATTTT. Translated, it gives CASKTTGYSFTDTQYF.

This chain links TRBV6-1 with TRBJ1-3; the match to TRBD1 covers 7 bases. Germline lookup yields CDR1 MNHNS and CDR2 SASEGT. V shed 4 bases and J 0 bases; nucleotides not matched to a gene: 3. The CDR3 consists of 15 residues. CDR3 loop: CASSVGQSSGNTIYF. The CDR3, as DNA: TGTGCCAGCAGTGTGGGACAGAGCTCTGGAAACACCATATATTTT.

The chain links TRBV18 to TRBJ2-2; TRBD1 is a possible D gene (5 bases). CDR3 length: 15 amino acids. Germline V gene sequence: CDR1 KGHSH, CDR2 LQKENI. The ends were cut back, 4 bases at V and 6 bases at J, with 15 bases in the middle. This CDR3 is CASSQLNRQPGELFF. CDR3 sequence (DNA): TGTGCCAGCTCACAGCTAAACAGACAGCCCGGGGAGCTGTTTTTT.

This clonotype was counted at least ten times. This chain links TRBV29-1 with TRBJ1-2, with D perhaps TRBD1 (5 bases). CDR1 is SQVTM and CDR2 is ANQGSEA in the germline V gene. Trimming cost V 4 bases and J 0 bases, with 9 bases left between them. This CDR3 is 13 amino acids long. The CDR3 sequence is CSVVRESNYGYTF. CDR3 in DNA: TGCAGCGTTGTCAGGGAATCTAACTATGGCTACACCTTC. Looking up the rest from reference TRBV29-1 and TRBJ1-2 gives the full variable domain: SAVISQKPSRDICQRGTSLTIQCQVDSQVTMMFWYRQQPGQSLTLIATANQGSEATYESGFVIDKFPISRPNLTFSTLTVSNMSPEDSSIYLCSVVRESNYGYTFGSGTRLTVV.

The V gene is TRBV6-5, the J gene TRBJ2-5; D uncertain. Germline V lookup: CDR1 MNHEY, CDR2 SVGAGI. V lost 2 bases to trimming and J lost 4 bases, with 11 bases between them. The CDR3 spans 14 residues. In nucleotides, the CDR3 is TGTGCCAGCAGTTACAGGAACACCGTAGAGACCCAGTACTTC. Translation: CASSYRNTVETQYF.

The chain combines TRBV27 with TRBJ2-3; 11 positions agree with TRBD2. The germline CDR1 and CDR2 sequences are MNHEY and SMNVEV (reference sequence). This CDR3 region has 16 residues. J was trimmed by 4 bases and V by 3 bases; bases with no gene match: 6. DNA of the CDR3: TGTGCCAGCAGTTTTCGACTAGCGGGACTCCCAGATACGCAGTATTTT. This codes for CASSFRLAGLPDTQYF.

The genes are TRBV12-3 or TRBV12-4 and TRBJ2-5, with D possibly TRBD2 on 6 matching bases. The CDR3 has 15 residues. V was pared by 2 bases and J by 5 bases, with 15 bases between. The CDR3 spells CASSLRRDGKETQYF. The CDR3 DNA follows: TGTGCCAGCAGTTTACGGCGGGACGGAAAGGAGACCCAGTACTTC.

V is TRBV18 and J is TRBJ1-5; 8 bases are shared with TRBD1. The CDR3 totals 14 residues. Germline lookup yields CDR1 KGHSH and CDR2 LQKENI. V lost 3 bases, J lost 9 bases, and 7 bases stayed unmatched. The CDR3 nucleotides are TGTGCCAGCTCACCTGGGACAGGCGATACGCCCCAGCATTTT. The encoded protein is CASSPGTGDTPQHF.

This clonotype was detected only once. V and J are TRBV28 and TRBJ2-1, with 7 bases that match TRBD2. Trimming took 7 bases from V and 1 from J; bases not matched to a gene: 7. The CDR3 is 15 residues long. CDR1 MDHEN and CDR2 SYDVKM come from the germline V gene. The CDR3, as DNA: TGTGCCAGCATTGAGGGAGGGTCGTCCTACAATGAGCAGTTCTTC. Its protein is CASIEGGSSYNEQFF.

V is TRBV10-3 and J is TRBJ1-2; no definite D call. The CDR3 is made up of 15 amino acids. CDR1 is ENHRY and CDR2 is SYGVKD in the germline V gene. V lost 0 bases and J 0 bases, leaving 8 bases between the germline ends. CDR3 loop: CAISESSKANYGYTF. In DNA form, the CDR3 reads TGTGCCATCAGTGAGTCGTCTAAAGCTAACTATGGCTACACCTTC.

V and J are TRBV25-1 and TRBJ2-5, with 7 bases matching TRBD1. Trimming cost V 1 base and J 1 base; bases outside gene matches: 3. CDR1 is MGHDK, CDR2 SYGVNS, per germline. The CDR3 runs 15 residues. The CDR3 protein is CASSELRDSQETQYF. The DNA of the CDR3 is TGTGCCAGCAGTGAATTACGGGACAGCCAAGAGACCCAGTACTTC. The variable domain in full, with the rest retrieved from reference TRBV25-1 and TRBJ2-5, is EADIYQTPRYLVIGTGKKITLECSQTMGHDKMYWYQQDPGMELHLIHYSYGVNSTEKGDLSSESTVSRIRTEHFPLTLESARPSHTSQYLCASSELRDSQETQYFGPGTRLLVL.